This TCR beta chain originates from a study of T cell responses to AZD1222 COVID-19 vaccine. V trimming: 3 bases; J trimming: 11 bases; junction bases outside the gene matches: 5. The CDR3 is 13 amino acids. Germline V gene sequence: CDR1 MNHEY, CDR2 SMNVEV (reference sequence). Clones were sequenced by immunoSEQ multiplex PCR, and TCRdb holds only the in-frame ones, with some missing. The sample includes about 120,000 clones, more than 85% of them seen just once. Samples with a second dose at about 4 or about 12 weeks were pooled together. General observations from the study: Among AZD1222 vaccinees, only 5 to 7 were seropositive at baseline. CD4 TCRs covered the whole spike, strongest at regions 160-218 and 743-854. Clonal diversity may have been underestimated, and the donors were mostly white British, with more females than males.

Concerning this clone itself: What it recognizes is unknown.

The rearrangement uses TRBV27 and TRBJ1-1, with 11 bases aligning to TRBD1. Sequences were derived from peripheral blood, sampled 28 days after the second AZD1222 dose. The receptor comes from an adult who received the AZD1222 COVID-19 vaccine. CDR3 region: CASSFGQGAAAFF. In DNA form, the CDR3 reads TGTGCCAGCAGTTTCGGACAGGGGGCTGCGGCTTTCTTT.